Listed below are T cell receptor beta chains from one sample, sequenced in a study of monozygotic twins with inflammatory bowel disease. Reprocessing the 5' RACE reads, TCRdb reports a single entry for every CDR3 protein and omits DNA. This table lists approximately 400,000 distinct CDR3 sequences. The specimen was blood. The receptors come from a human donor with ulcerative colitis or Crohn's disease, or a healthy co-twin of an affected twin (not recorded which). Each CDR3 is given with its conserved first and last residue.

CDR3 protein,V gene,J gene
CASSVEVGLAGYEQFF,TRBV9,TRBJ2-1
CASSANPGNTEAFF,TRBV7-8,TRBJ1-1
CASSLFGGGPYNEQFF,TRBV5-1,TRBJ2-1
CASSLGTVEYEQYF,TRBV6-1,TRBJ2-7
CAWSQGGVWEQYF,TRBV30,TRBJ2-7
CASSLPTGPSPYEQYF,TRBV12-3/TRBV12-4,TRBJ2-7
CSARDPRSSYEQYF,TRBV20-1,TRBJ2-7
CATSDSTGANVLTF,TRBV24-1,TRBJ2-6
CASGRKNGYTF,TRBV19,TRBJ1-2
CASSKGGGTYNEQFF,TRBV12-3/TRBV12-4,TRBJ2-1
CAWTKGEGWTEAFF,TRBV30,TRBJ1-1
CASSSAGYKNTEAFF,TRBV6-5,TRBJ1-1
CASSEQGTSNQPQHF,TRBV2,TRBJ1-5
CASSPREGGSVQPQHF,TRBV7-2,TRBJ1-5
CASSDSGVASYNEQFF,TRBV6-4,TRBJ2-1
CASSLGPSGAYF,TRBV28,TRBJ2-3
CASSIQGRGTGELFF,TRBV7-9,TRBJ2-2